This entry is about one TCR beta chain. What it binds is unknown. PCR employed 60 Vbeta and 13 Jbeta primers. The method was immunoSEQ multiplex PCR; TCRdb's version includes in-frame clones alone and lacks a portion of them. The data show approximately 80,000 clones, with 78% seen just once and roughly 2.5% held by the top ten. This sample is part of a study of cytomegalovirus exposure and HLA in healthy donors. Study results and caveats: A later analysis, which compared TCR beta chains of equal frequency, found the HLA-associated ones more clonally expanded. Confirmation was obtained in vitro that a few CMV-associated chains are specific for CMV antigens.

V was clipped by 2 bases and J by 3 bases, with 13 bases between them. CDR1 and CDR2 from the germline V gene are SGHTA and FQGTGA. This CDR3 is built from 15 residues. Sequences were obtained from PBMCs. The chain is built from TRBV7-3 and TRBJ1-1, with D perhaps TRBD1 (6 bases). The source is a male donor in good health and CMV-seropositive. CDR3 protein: CASSLWGEGDTEAFF. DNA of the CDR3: TGTGCCAGCAGCTTATGGGGGGAGGGGGACACTGAAGCTTTCTTT.